The clone carrying this T cell receptor (beta chain) was counted only a few times. Its specificity is unknown. The sample is drawn from a study of persistence of HIV-infected CD4 T cells. Study-level background: Suppressive ART had lasted a median of approximately 8 years. Points from the study as a whole: Antigen-responding cells were enriched for degenerate expanded CDR3beta sequences.

The stimulus was lysate of CMV-infected fibroblasts, roughly 10 ug/mL. CD40L-negative CD69-negative CD45RO-high memory CD4+ T cells were sorted as populations depleted of antigen-responding cells. Donors were HIV-1-infected adults who began suppressive ART during chronic infection. This was the immunoSEQ version 4 assay in survey mode. Profiling relied on immunoSEQ multiplex PCR, and the TCRdb table lists in-frame clones only, not all of them. The sample lists tens of thousands of clones, around 75% occurring once. The CDR3 covers 15 residues. Germline lookup yields CDR1 MGHRA and CDR2 YSYEKL. V was clipped by 4 bases and J by 1 base; unmatched bases: 4.

The source of this sequence is an adult man with HIV who was CMV-seropositive. The genes are TRBV4-1 and TRBJ1-1; 9 positions agree with TRBD1. The sample consisted of CD4+ T cells sorted from PBMCs after roughly 17-hour stimulation, taken from a patient who received antiretroviral therapy. CDR3 sequence: CASSLMGQGNTEAFF. CDR3 sequence (DNA): TGCGCCAGCAGCCTGATGGGACAGGGGAACACTGAAGCTTTCTTT.